This T cell receptor (beta chain) was sequenced during a study of T cells in tumors after PD-1 blockade (dated by TCRdb to between 2018 and 2020). For context, the study as a whole: Prior checkpoint blockade, systemic immunosuppressant use, and recent radiotherapy or other anti-cancer therapy within 4 weeks were grounds for patient exclusion. Pembrolizumab 200 mg every 3 weeks or cemiplimab 350 mg every 2 weeks was administered to patients. Ongoing daily vismodegib 150 mg was also given to a subset of patients during anti-PD-1 treatment. An average of approximately 120,000 TCR templates (range roughly 24,000-290,000) and roughly 34,000 unique clonotypes was obtained for peripheral blood samples. Paired single-cell RNA and TCR sequencing was performed on site-matched tumors from BCC or SCC patients before and after anti-PD-1 therapy. Bulk TCR sequencing was performed on about 10 peripheral blood samples from 4 or 5 patients to compare blood and tumor clonotypes. RECIST version 1.1 was the standard used to evaluate clinical response. Findings and caveats that apply to the study as a whole: About 40% of TCR clonotypes from the tumor were detected in blood, and certain novel exhausted tumor clones were present in blood collected before treatment, which suggests recruitment from the periphery. Where the novel T cell clones came from was not determined, and possible sources could include lymphoid organs or rare unexpanded clones inside the tumor or in the tumor periphery.

V lost 5 bases and J lost 8 bases; the stretch between them is 10 bases long. Looking up the germline V gene (reference sequence) yields CDR1 LNHNV and CDR2 YYDKDF. Spanning cysteine to phenylalanine, the CDR3 consists of 12 amino acids. Of the read, only the CDR3 DNA is kept; its 36 bases are in frame from base 1. About this clone: It lacks a known antigen. No base-level quality is on record; no much larger clone is a single base apart.

The immunoSEQ platform was used to carry out deep TCRbeta sequencing. In the paper's pipeline: For further analysis, only productive rearrangements were exported out of the immunoSEQ Analyzer. T cell phenotypes were assigned to bulk TCRbeta clonotypes by matching to single-cell RNA+TCR-seq clones sharing the same TCRbeta sequence. Clone enrichment in tumor was calculated as tumor frequency divided by PBMC frequency from bulk TCR sequencing. GLIPH was used to group TCRs into specificity groups, clusters of distinct TCRs likely recognizing common antigens via shared CDR3 motifs. This is the immuneACCESS table as TCRdb keeps it, with only in-frame sequences that have V and J called. A part of the clones is gone; compared with another copy, unresolved V genes explain less than half, and the rest is unexplained. D and trimming come from the DNA, and the V and J calls and clone size come from that table. In this sample the table shows tens of thousands of clones, around three quarters of which occur a single time. Over 10% of the sample is taken by the ten largest.

The time point label of this sample denotes: before anti-PD-1 therapy. Genomic DNA extracted from tumor biopsies or peripheral blood was used for bulk TCRbeta sequencing, with input ranging from about 616 ng to 6,500 ng. Every patient had histologically proven advanced or metastatic basal or squamous cell carcinoma and was a poor candidate for surgical resection. The basal cell carcinoma cohort comprised 10 or so patients, of whom roughly eight had bulk tumor TCR sequencing. The sequenced sample was PBMCs, obtained before anti-PD-1 treatment. This chain is built from TRBV15 and TRBJ2-1; the D gene cannot be resolved beyond TRBD1 or TRBD2, each matching 6 bases. This TCR was sampled from a human donor with basal cell carcinoma. The nucleotide sequence reads TGTGCCACCAGCTTGAGGGGGGATGAGCAGTTCTTC. This is translated as CATSLRGDEQFF.